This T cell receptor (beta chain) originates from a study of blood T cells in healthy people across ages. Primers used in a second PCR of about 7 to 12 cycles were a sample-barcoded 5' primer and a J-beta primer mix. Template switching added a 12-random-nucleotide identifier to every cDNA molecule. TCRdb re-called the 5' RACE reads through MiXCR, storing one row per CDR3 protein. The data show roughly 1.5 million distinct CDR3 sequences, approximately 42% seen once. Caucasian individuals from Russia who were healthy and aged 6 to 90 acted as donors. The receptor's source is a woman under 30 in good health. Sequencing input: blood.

The CDR3 here is CASSSRGLAGSYNEQYF. For the CDR3, the DNA is TGTGCCAGCAGTTCAAGGGGCCTAGCGGGGTCCTACAATGAGCAGTACTTC. The chain is built from TRBV27 and TRBJ2-1; TRBD2 aligns across 9 bases. The closer fit of TRBJ2-7 to the DNA end suggests the J call may be wrong. Germline CDR1 MNHEY, CDR2 SMNVEV (reference sequence). The CDR3 consists of 17 residues.